The T cell receptor (beta chain) described here comes from a study of blood T cell repertoires in COVID-19. About the study: T cells, B-cell-depleted T cells, or PBMCs provided the cDNA or gDNA that served as material.

Trimming took 0 bases from V and 2 from J, leaving 8 bases between them. This CDR3 spans 15 amino acids. Germline CDR1 reads KGHSY; CDR2 reads FQNENV. Measured with immunoSEQ multiplex PCR; TCRdb has only the in-frame clones, and not every one. Of more than 110,000 clones in the sample, 84% were seen once. What was sequenced was PBMCs or T cells enriched from blood (not recorded which). The source of this sequence is a man aged 35 to 55 with acute COVID-19. The chain joins TRBV16 to TRBJ1-3; a weak D match, TRBD1 (5 bases). For the CDR3, the DNA is TGTGCCAGCAGCCAATCCGGGGGTACTGGAAACACCATATATTTT. Protein: CASSQSGGTGNTIYF. The full variable domain, with the rest looked up from reference TRBV16 and TRBJ1-3, is GEEVAQTPKHLVRGEGQKAKLYCAPIKGHSYVFWYQQVLKNEFKFLISFQNENVFDETGMPKERFSAKCLPNSPCSLEIQATKLEDSAVYFCASSQSGGTGNTIYFGEGSWLTVV.